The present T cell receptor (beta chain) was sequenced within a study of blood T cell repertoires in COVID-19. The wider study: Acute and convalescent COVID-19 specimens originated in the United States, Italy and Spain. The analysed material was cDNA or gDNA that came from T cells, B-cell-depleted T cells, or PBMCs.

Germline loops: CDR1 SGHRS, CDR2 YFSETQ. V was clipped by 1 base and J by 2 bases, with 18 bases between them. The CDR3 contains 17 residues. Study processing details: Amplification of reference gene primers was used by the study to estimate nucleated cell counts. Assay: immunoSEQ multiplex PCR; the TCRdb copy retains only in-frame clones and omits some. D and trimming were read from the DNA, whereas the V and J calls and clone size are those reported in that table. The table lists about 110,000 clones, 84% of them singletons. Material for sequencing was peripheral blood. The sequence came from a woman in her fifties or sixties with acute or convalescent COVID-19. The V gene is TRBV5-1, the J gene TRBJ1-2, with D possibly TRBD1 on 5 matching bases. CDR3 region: CASSLSPGDQTNYGYTF. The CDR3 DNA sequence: TGCGCCAGCAGCTTGTCCCCGGGGGACCAAACCAACTATGGCTACACCTTC.